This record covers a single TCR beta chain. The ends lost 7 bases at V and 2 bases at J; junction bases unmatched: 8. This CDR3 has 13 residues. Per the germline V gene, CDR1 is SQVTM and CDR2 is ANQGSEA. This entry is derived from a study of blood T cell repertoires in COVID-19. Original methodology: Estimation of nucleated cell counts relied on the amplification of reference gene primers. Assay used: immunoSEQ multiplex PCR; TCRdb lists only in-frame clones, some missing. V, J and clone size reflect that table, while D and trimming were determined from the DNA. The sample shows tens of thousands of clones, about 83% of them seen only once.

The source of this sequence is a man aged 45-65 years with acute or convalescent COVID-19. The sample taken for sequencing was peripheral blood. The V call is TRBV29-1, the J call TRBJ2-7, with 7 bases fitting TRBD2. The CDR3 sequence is CSAGEGPAYEQYF. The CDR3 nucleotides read TGCAGCGCTGGGGAGGGTCCAGCCTACGAGCAGTACTTC.